These T cell receptor beta chains were read from a single sample in a study of T cell responses to AZD1222 COVID-19 vaccine. Clones were read by immunoSEQ multiplex PCR, and TCRdb kept only the in-frame ones, dropping some. The repertoire has some 150,000 clones, 75% to 90% of them found once; the top ten carry roughly 7%. The sample was peripheral blood, taken after recovery from COVID-19. These receptors were obtained from an adult who had recovered from COVID-19. The CDR3 runs from the conserved cysteine through the conserved F or W. The D gene is left open where the match is weak. The size of a clone is reported for some rows only, either as once, few or many, or as a class for expanded clones.

TRBV18,TRBJ2-3,.,TRBD2,CASSPLAGGQTDTQYF
TRBV6-1,TRBJ2-5,few,.,CASSEWVGVETQYF
TRBV14,TRBJ1-1,.,.,CASSQVFGVGTEAFF
TRBV7-3,TRBJ2-5,.,TRBD2,CASSLREGETQYF
TRBV18,TRBJ2-6,.,TRBD1,CASSPDRGRSGANVLTF
TRBV10-3,TRBJ1-4,.,.,CATRVAGPNEKLFF
TRBV28,TRBJ2-2,.,TRBD1,CATGQGDTGELFF
TRBV5-4,TRBJ1-6,.,.,CASSFQTLSSYNSPLHF
TRBV20-1,TRBJ2-7,.,.,CSASPTAADYEQYF
TRBV6-2/TRBV6-3,TRBJ2-7,.,.,CASSYRQGGEQYF
TRBV6-5,TRBJ1-6,.,.,CASITGSSYNSPLHF
TRBV5-1,TRBJ2-5,.,.,CASSFRMYQETQYF
TRBV25-1,TRBJ1-2,.,.,CASSEDGYGIIGGYTF
TRBV9,TRBJ1-1,.,.,CASSVSGLNTEAFF
TRBV5-6,TRBJ1-1,.,.,CASSLAFPPALMNTEAFF
TRBV11-2,TRBJ2-5,.,TRBD2,CASSLGVLAEQETQYF
TRBV7-2,TRBJ2-1,once,.,CASSLEASAYNEQFF
TRBV7-8,TRBJ1-1,.,TRBD1,CASSLVRQGDTEAFF
TRBV19,TRBJ2-6,.,.,CASSIVSAGANVLTF
TRBV5-1,TRBJ1-1,once,TRBD1,CASSSQGGNTEAFF